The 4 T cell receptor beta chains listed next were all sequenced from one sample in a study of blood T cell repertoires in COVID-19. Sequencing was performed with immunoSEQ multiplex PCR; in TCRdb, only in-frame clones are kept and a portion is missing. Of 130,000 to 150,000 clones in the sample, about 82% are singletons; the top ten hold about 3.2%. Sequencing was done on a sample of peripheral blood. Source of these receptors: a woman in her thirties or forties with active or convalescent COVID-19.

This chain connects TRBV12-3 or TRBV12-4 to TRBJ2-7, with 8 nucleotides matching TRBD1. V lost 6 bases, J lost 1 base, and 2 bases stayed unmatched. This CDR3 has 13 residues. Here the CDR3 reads CASRTGASYEQYF. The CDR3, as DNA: TGTGCCAGCAGGACAGGGGCGTCCTACGAGCAGTACTTC.

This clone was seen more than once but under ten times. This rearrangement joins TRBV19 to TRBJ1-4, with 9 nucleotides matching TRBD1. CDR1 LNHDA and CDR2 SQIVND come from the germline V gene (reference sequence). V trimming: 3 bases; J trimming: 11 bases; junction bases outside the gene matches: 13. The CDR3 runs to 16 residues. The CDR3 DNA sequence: TGTGCCAGTAGTATCCCGCCCGGGACAGGGCAGTCTAAACTGTTTTTT. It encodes CASSIPPGTGQSKLFF.

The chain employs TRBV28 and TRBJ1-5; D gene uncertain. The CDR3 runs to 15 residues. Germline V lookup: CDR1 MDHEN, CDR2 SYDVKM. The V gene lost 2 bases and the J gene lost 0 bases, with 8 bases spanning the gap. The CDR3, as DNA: TGTGCCAGCAGTTTAGAGAGGTTTAGCAATCAGCCCCAGCATTTT. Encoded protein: CASSLERFSNQPQHF.

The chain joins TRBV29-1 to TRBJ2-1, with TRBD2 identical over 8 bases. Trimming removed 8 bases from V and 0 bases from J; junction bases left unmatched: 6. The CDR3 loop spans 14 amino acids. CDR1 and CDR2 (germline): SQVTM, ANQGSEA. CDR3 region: CSTLAGDSYNEQFF. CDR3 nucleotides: TGCAGCACCCTAGCGGGTGACTCCTACAATGAGCAGTTCTTC.